The sample holds many counts of the clone carrying this TCR beta chain. This entry belongs to a study of breast tumors, draining lymph nodes, adjacent tissues. Each CDR3 protein is one row after TCRdb ran MiXCR on the multiplex PCR reads. The table shows more than 50,000 distinct CDR3 sequences, with around three fifths occurring only once. Trimming at V came to 5 bases and at J to 3 bases, leaving 7 bases not matched to a gene. CDR3 length: 16 residues. Germline V CDR1 and CDR2: SEHNR, FQNEAQ (reference sequence). The sequenced sample consisted of breast tumor tissue. This clonotype was obtained from a female donor with breast cancer. Some clones in this sample may be carry-over from other donors' samples. The genes are TRBV7-9 and TRBJ2-2, with 9 bases matching TRBD1. In DNA form, the CDR3 reads TGTGCCAGCAGCACAGGGACAGGGTTCTACACCGGGGAGCTGTTTTTT. Translated: CASSTGTGFYTGELFF.